The 16 T cell receptor beta chains in this list originate from one sample, sequenced in a study of T cells after posttransplantation cyclophosphamide (TCRdb year 2016). Naive T cells were defined as viable CD3+CD4+ or CD3+CD8+ cells that were CCR7+CD45RA+CD45RO-CD95-CD27+CD28+. Receptor amplification or capture employed the immunoSEQ multiplex PCR assay. In its TCRdb copy, this immuneACCESS table keeps in-frame sequences only and misses some clones. Where compared with another copy, unresolved V genes explain less than half of these, and the others have no known cause. The sample contains approximately 23,000 clones, roughly 97% of them found a single time. 0.1% to 0.15% of the sample is in the top ten clones. Sequencing used naive CD4+ T cells sorted from PBMCs. These receptors came from a man aged 50 or older in good health, CMV-negative, and a related stem cell transplant donor.

In this sample, this clone turned up once. The junction differs from germline at one of its ends, possibly a read error. Other DNA variants within this sample encode the same CDR3. The chain joins TRBV7-2 to TRBJ1-5, with TRBD1 matching 8 bases. The CDR3 is 16 residues long. Germline CDR1 is SGHTA and CDR2 is FQGNSA. The CDR3 spells CASSLRGSGGGQPQHF. CDR3 sequence (DNA): TGTGCCAGCAGCTTAAGGGGGTCAGGGGGCGGTCAGCCCCAGCATTTC.

This clone was observed a single time. This chain connects TRBV5-1 to TRBJ2-5; D is uncertain. V lost 0 bases and J lost 3, with 12 bases in between. CDR3 size: 15 residues. Germline values: CDR1 SGHRS, CDR2 YFSETQ. The CDR3 spells CASSLGMRQKETQYF. In DNA form, the CDR3 reads TGCGCCAGCAGCTTGGGTATGCGGCAGAAAGAGACCCAGTACTTC.

V gene TRBV6-5 combines with J gene TRBJ2-7, with a weak D call TRBD1 (5 bases). The CDR3 is 14 residues long. Looked up from germline, CDR1 is MNHEY and CDR2 is SVGAGI. Trimming cost V 7 bases and J 2 bases, with 15 bases left between them. The CDR3 nucleotides read TGTGCCAGCATAACCGTAGACAGAGCCTACGAGCAGTACTTC. This codes for CASITVDRAYEQYF.

This clone was seen only once. V usage is TRBV4-1 and J usage is TRBJ2-7, with 8 bases aligning to TRBD2. In germline, CDR1 is MGHRA, CDR2 YSYEKL. With 5 bases clipped from V and 0 bases from J, the junction kept 9 bases outside the gene matches. This CDR3 contains 16 residues. The DNA for the CDR3 is TGCGCCAGCAGCGTTTTAGCGGGGCCAATCTCCTACGAGCAGTACTTC. It yields the protein CASSVLAGPISYEQYF.

V and J are TRBV13 and TRBJ1-1; D unresolved. CDR1 and CDR2 from the germline V gene are PRHDT and FYEKMQ (reference sequence). The V and J ends lost 6 bases and 0 bases respectively, with 5 bases between them. The CDR3 covers 12 residues. The CDR3 reads CASRRLNTEAFF. CDR3 bases: TGTGCCAGCAGGCGGTTGAACACTGAAGCTTTCTTT.

CDR3 sequence: CASSLLPGQQSFF. DNA for the CDR3: TGTGCCAGTAGTCTCTTACCAGGACAGCAATCGTTCTTC. The J gene is TRBJ2-1, the V gene TRBV19; tentatively, D is TRBD1 (6 bases). V lost 5 bases, J lost 15 bases, and 20 bases lay in between. Germline V CDR1 and CDR2: LNHDA, SQIVND (reference sequence). CDR3 length: 13 residues.

The chain carries TRBV15 and TRBJ2-1, with D uncertain. The germline V gene has CDR1 LNHNV and CDR2 YYDKDF (reference sequence). Trimming pared 1 base from V and 0 bases from J, leaving 10 bases between. CDR3 length: 16 amino acids. In DNA form, the CDR3 reads TGTGCCACCAGCAGAGGAACGGTAAGCTCCTACAATGAGCAGTTCTTC. Its translation is CATSRGTVSSYNEQFF.

V usage is TRBV18 and J usage is TRBJ2-7; 9 bases are a match to TRBD1. Germline CDR1 reads KGHSH; CDR2 reads LQKENI. The CDR3 runs 13 residues. V was pared by 5 bases and J by 5 bases, with 4 bases of the junction left unmatched. CDR3 nucleotide sequence: TGTGCCAGCTCAGAGACAGGGGGTCACGAGCAGTACTTC. This gives the protein CASSETGGHEQYF.

This chain links TRBV7-8 with TRBJ2-1; D may be TRBD1 (6 bases). V dropped 5 bases and J dropped 2 bases, with 16 bases sitting between them. There are 16 residues in the CDR3. Germline V lookup: CDR1 SGHVS, CDR2 FQNEAQ. This CDR3 is CASSHSTGTTYNEQFF. The CDR3 region has the DNA TGTGCCAGCAGCCATAGTACAGGGACAACCTACAATGAGCAGTTCTTC.

The CDR3 DNA reads as TGTGCCAGCAGTTGGGGGGCAGGGGGGGGCTACACCTTC. Translated, it gives CASSWGAGGGYTF. The rearrangement uses TRBV27 and TRBJ1-2, with TRBD1 matching 7 bases. Germline lookup yields CDR1 MNHEY and CDR2 SMNVEV (reference sequence). J was trimmed by 8 bases and V by 4 bases; bases with no gene match: 7. The length of the CDR3 is 13 residues.

This CDR3 reads CASSHFRTGRSGNTIYF. The CDR3 nucleotides read TGCGCCAGCAGCCACTTTCGGACAGGGCGCTCTGGAAACACCATATATTTT. The V gene is TRBV4-3, the J gene TRBJ1-3; 8 bases line up with TRBD1. Germline lookup yields CDR1 LGHNA and CDR2 YSLEER. CDR3 length equals 17 residues. Unmatched junction bases numbered 7, after V lost 3 bases and J lost 0 bases.

The chain couples TRBV19 to TRBJ1-2, with D maybe TRBD1 (6 bases). V was trimmed by 0 bases and J by 7 bases, leaving 9 bases between them. The germline gives CDR1 LNHDA, CDR2 SQIVND (reference sequence). This CDR3 is 13 amino acids long. Here the CDR3 reads CASSIDRGGGYTF. The DNA of the CDR3 is TGTGCCAGTAGTATAGACAGGGGCGGTGGCTACACCTTC.

For this clone: No conserved phenylalanine or tryptophan ends this CDR3, so it is likely a read error. It is unclear where the CDR3 begins or ends on the DNA, so no DNA is shown, and the CDR3 is as TCRdb lists it. J is TRBJ2-7 and V is TRBV27; the DNA was not compared with TRBD2, the D call given in the table. A total of 9 residues make up the CDR3, ends included. The germline V gene encodes CDR1 MNHEY and CDR2 SMNVEV (reference sequence). CDR3 amino acids: CASQIFSPL.

The chain joins TRBV9 to TRBJ2-1; D unresolved. The CDR3 sequence is 13 residues long. V shed 4 bases and J shed 8 bases, with 13 bases lying between them. Germline values: CDR1 SGDLS, CDR2 YYNGEE. This CDR3 reads CASSSSWPYEQFF. The CDR3 coding sequence is TGTGCCAGCAGCTCCTCCTGGCCCTATGAGCAGTTCTTC. Complete variable domain (other parts from reference TRBV9 and TRBJ2-1): DSGVTQTPKHLITATGQRVTLRCSPRSGDLSVYWYQQSLDQGLQFLIQYYNGEERAKGNILERFSAQQFPDLHSELNLSSLELGDSALYFCASSSSWPYEQFFGPGTRLTVL.

V is TRBV6-5 and J is TRBJ1-1; D is ambiguous. The CDR3 is 12 amino acids. Deletions cut 5 bases from V and 7 bases from J, with 11 bases between. Germline loops: CDR1 MNHEY, CDR2 SVGAGI. DNA of the CDR3: TGTGCCAGCAGTACGGCGGGATTTGAAGCTTTCTTT. It encodes CASSTAGFEAFF.

This rearrangement joins TRBV29-1 to TRBJ2-1; TRBD2 matches 7 bases. The CDR3 consists of 12 residues. The germline gives CDR1 SQVTM, CDR2 ANQGSEA. The trim removed 6 bases at V and 2 bases at J, leaving 1 base unmatched. The CDR3 loop reads CSVREPYNEQFF. CDR3 sequence (DNA): TGCAGCGTGCGGGAGCCCTACAATGAGCAGTTCTTC.